A selection of T cell receptor beta chains follows, all from one sample in a study of T-cell reconstitution after alpha-beta-depleted transplantation in children. A single record per CDR3 protein comes from TCRdb applying MiXCR to the PCR reads. Here the sample spans roughly 280,000 distinct CDR3 sequences, 11% being singletons. The specimen comprised peripheral blood, sampled 180 days after TCRalphabeta/CD19-depleted stem cell transplant. The receptor set was obtained from a male patient between 2 and 10 years old who had a stem cell transplant for chronic granulomatous disease, so the T cells may come from the graft donor. Each CDR3 is given with its conserved first and last residue. The D gene is left open where the match is weak. Size values are once, few and many counts, or a class for expanded clones, and some rows have none.

TRBV5-6	NA	many	TRBJ2-2	TGTGCCAGCGCGCAGGGAACCAACACCGGGGAGCTGTTTTTT	CASAQGTNTGELFF
TRBV25-1	NA	many	TRBJ2-7	TGTGCCAGCAGTGATCTACAGGGAGGGCAGTACTTC	CASSDLQGGQYF
TRBV12-3/TRBV12-4	TRBD1	many	TRBJ2-2	TGTGCCAGCAGACCCGGGACAGGGAACACCGGGGAGCTGTTTTTT	CASRPGTGNTGELFF
TRBV25-1	NA	many	TRBJ2-1	TGTGCCAGCAGTGGACTTCGGGACAATGAGCAGTTCTTC	CASSGLRDNEQFF
TRBV5-1	NA	many	TRBJ2-7	TGCGCCAGCAGCTCCGCGGGACAATACTACGAGCAGTACTTC	CASSSAGQYYEQYF
TRBV27	TRBD2	many	TRBJ2-2	TGTGCCAGCAGTCCCCGTCGGACTAGCGGGAGGCACACCGGGGAGCTGTTTTTT	CASSPRRTSGRHTGELFF
TRBV15	NA	many	TRBJ1-3	TGTGCCACCAGCAGAGATACAGGGGGAAACACCATATATTTT	CATSRDTGGNTIYF
TRBV28	NA	many	TRBJ2-5	TGTGCCAGCAGTTTATTGCTCAAACCCCAAGAGACCCAGTACTTC	CASSLLLKPQETQYF
TRBV20-1	NA	many	TRBJ2-2	TGCAGTGCTAGAGATCCGGAGCGTGGCACCGGGGAGCTGTTTTTT	CSARDPERGTGELFF
TRBV7-9	NA	many	TRBJ1-1	TGTGCCAGCAGCTCCCAGACAGCTTCTACTGAAGCTTTCTTT	CASSSQTASTEAFF
TRBV6-5	NA	many	TRBJ2-7	TGTGCCAGCAGTTACGGCAGGAACTCCTACGAGCAGTACTTC	CASSYGRNSYEQYF
TRBV29-1	TRBD2	many	TRBJ2-3	TGCAGCGTTGCGGGACTACTCACAGATACGCAGTATTTT	CSVAGLLTDTQYF
TRBV18	TRBD2	many	TRBJ2-1	TGTGCCAGCTCTCTCGTAGCGGGGTTAACCAGCTCCTACAATGAGCAGTTCTTC	CASSLVAGLTSSYNEQFF
TRBV4-3	TRBD2	many	TRBJ2-1	TGCGCCAGCAGCCGGGCCGGGACTAGCGGAGGACTAAATGAGCAGTTCTTC	CASSRAGTSGGLNEQFF
TRBV11-2	NA	many	TRBJ2-5	TGTGCCAGCAGCTTAGTGCCTCCCCAAGAGACCCAGTACTTC	CASSLVPPQETQYF
TRBV20-1	TRBD2	many	TRBJ2-3	TGCAGTGCAGACAGCGGGAGTCGCACAGATACGCAGTATTTT	CSADSGSRTDTQYF
TRBV6-1	TRBD2	NA	TRBJ2-3	TGTGCCAGCAGGCAGCGGGGAAGCACAGATACGCAGTATTTT	CASRQRGSTDTQYF